The clone carrying this T cell receptor (beta chain) has a handful of counts. The data originate from a study of early T cells in non-severe SARS-CoV-2 infection. Separate cDNA molecules each had unique molecular identifiers attached to them. MiXCR was run by TCRdb on the 5' RACE reads, yielding one entry per CDR3 protein. This table holds about 64,000 distinct CDR3 sequences, less than 9.5% found once. CDR1 and CDR2 (germline): DFQATT, SNEGSKA (reference sequence). Losses at the gene ends were 8 bases for V and 4 bases for J; bases not matched to a gene: 14. The CDR3 totals 16 residues. The J gene is TRBJ2-7, the V gene TRBV20-1, with TRBD2 identical over 13 bases. The material sequenced was whole blood, taken at baseline. The clonotype comes from an adult who was a healthcare worker with PCR-confirmed SARS-CoV-2 infection or an uninfected control (not recorded which). CDR3 protein: CSTAVLAGGPLYEQYF. The CDR3 bases are TGCAGTACAGCGGTACTAGCGGGAGGGCCTTTATACGAGCAGTACTTC.